This T cell receptor (beta chain) was captured in a study of blood T cell repertoires in COVID-19. Background on the study: The United States, Italy and Spain provided the acute and convalescent COVID-19 samples. The analysed material was cDNA or gDNA that came from T cells, B-cell-depleted T cells, or PBMCs.

In the study's own analysis: Amplification of reference gene primers was used by the study to estimate nucleated cell counts. Generated by immunoSEQ multiplex PCR, the TCRdb table keeps only in-frame clones and is missing some. V, J and clone size are those of that table, while D and trimming were read from the DNA. The sample holds some 110,000 clones, more than 80% seen once. Seattle cases were enrolled at active infection and followed longitudinally. This TCR was recovered from a woman older than 75 with COVID-19, enrolled during active disease. The sequenced sample consisted of peripheral blood.

In DNA, the CDR3 is TGTGCCAGCAGCTTGGGTCCGGGACAATCCTACGAGCAGTACTTC. This translates into CASSLGPGQSYEQYF. The genes are TRBV11-1 and TRBJ2-7, with D perhaps TRBD1 (6 bases). V was clipped by 3 bases and J by 1 base, with 13 bases between them. Germline assignment: CDR1 SGHAT and CDR2 FQDESV (reference sequence). The CDR3 length is 15 residues.